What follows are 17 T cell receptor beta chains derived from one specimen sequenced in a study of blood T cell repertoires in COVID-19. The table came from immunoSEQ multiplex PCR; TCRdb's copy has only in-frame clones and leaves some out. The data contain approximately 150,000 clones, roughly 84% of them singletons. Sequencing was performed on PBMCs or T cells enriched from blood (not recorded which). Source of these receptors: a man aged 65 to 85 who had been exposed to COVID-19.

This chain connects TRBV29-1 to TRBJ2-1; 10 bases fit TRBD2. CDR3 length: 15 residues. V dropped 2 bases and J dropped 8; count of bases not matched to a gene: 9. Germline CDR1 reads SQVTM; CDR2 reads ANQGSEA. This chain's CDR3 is CSVEWWLAGDYEQFF. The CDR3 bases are TGCAGCGTTGAATGGTGGCTAGCGGGAGACTATGAGCAGTTCTTC.

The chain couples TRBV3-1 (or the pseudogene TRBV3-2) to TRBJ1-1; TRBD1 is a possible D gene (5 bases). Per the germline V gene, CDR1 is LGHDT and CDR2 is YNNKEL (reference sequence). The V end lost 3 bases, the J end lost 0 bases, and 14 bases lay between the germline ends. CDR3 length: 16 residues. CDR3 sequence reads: CASSHTQKGMNTEAFF. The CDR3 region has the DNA TGTGCCAGCAGCCACACACAAAAGGGGATGAACACTGAAGCTTTCTTT.

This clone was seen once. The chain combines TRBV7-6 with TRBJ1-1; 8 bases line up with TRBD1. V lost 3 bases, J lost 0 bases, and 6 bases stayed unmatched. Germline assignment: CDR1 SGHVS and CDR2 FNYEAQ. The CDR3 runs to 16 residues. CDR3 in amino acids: CASSFQGARLNTEAFF. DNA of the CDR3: TGTGCCAGCAGCTTTCAGGGGGCGAGACTGAACACTGAAGCTTTCTTT.

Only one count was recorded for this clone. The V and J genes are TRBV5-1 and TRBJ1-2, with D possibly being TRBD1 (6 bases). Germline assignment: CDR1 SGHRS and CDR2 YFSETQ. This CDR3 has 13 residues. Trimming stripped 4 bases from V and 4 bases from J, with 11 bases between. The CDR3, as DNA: TGCGCCAGCAGCCCGGACAGTGCCTATGGCTACACCTTC. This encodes CASSPDSAYGYTF.

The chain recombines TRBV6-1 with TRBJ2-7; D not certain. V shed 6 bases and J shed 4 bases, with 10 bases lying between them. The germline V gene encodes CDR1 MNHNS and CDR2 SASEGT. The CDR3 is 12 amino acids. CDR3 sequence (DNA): TGTGCCAGCAGCTCCCAGGTATACGAGCAGTACTTC. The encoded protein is CASSSQVYEQYF.

This chain's CDR3 is CSVDEGIDRNTEAFF. The CDR3 DNA sequence: TGCAGCGTTGACGAGGGTATCGATCGGAACACTGAAGCTTTCTTT. The rearrangement links TRBV29-1 to TRBJ1-1; unclear D gene. Trimming shortened V by 3 bases and J by 1 base, and 15 bases separated the two germline ends. The CDR3 covers 15 residues. The germline gives CDR1 SQVTM, CDR2 ANQGSEA.

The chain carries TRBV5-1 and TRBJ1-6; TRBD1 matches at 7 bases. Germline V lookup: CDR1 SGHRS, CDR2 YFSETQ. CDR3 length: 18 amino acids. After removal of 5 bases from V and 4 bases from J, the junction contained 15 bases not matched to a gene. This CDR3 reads CASSPMGQILIYNSPLHF. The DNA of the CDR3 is TGCGCCAGCAGTCCAATGGGACAGATCCTAATATATAATTCACCCCTCCACTTT.

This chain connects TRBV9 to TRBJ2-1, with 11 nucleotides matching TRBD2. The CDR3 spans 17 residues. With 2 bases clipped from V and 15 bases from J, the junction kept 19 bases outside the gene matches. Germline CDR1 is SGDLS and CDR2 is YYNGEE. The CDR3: CASSVSSGSGRVESGFF. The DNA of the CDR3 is TGTGCCAGCAGCGTTTCCTCGGGTAGCGGGAGGGTCGAGAGTGGGTTCTTC.

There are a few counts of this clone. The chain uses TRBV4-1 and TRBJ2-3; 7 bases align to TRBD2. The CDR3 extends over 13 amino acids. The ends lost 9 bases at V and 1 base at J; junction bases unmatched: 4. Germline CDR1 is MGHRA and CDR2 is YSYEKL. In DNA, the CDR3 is TGCGCCAGTGGACTAGAGGGCACAGATACGCAGTATTTT. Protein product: CASGLEGTDTQYF.

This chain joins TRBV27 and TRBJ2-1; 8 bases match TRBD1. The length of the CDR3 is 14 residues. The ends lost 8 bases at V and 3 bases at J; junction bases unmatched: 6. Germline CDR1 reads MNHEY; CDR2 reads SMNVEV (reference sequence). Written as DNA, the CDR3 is TGTGCCAGCTCTCAGGGGGCGGACTACAATGAGCAGTTCTTC. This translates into CASSQGADYNEQFF.

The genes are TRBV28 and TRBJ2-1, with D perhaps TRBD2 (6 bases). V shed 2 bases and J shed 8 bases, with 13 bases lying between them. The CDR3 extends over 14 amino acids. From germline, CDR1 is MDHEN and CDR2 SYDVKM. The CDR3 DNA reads TGTGCCAGCAGTTTAAGCGGGCCCCGGGATGAGCAGTTCTTC. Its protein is CASSLSGPRDEQFF.

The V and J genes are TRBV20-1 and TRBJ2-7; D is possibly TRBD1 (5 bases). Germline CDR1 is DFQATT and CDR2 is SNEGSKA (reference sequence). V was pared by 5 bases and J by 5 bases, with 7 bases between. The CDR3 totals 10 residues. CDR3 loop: CSAAGNEQYF. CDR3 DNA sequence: TGCAGTGCTGCAGGGAACGAGCAGTACTTC.

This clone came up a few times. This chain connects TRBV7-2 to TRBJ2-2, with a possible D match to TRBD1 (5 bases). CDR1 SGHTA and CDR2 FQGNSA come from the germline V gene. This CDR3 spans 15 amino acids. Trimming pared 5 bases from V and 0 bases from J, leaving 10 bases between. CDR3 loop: CASSQGRTNTGELFF. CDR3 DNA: TGTGCCAGCAGCCAGGGTAGGACGAACACCGGGGAGCTGTTTTTT.

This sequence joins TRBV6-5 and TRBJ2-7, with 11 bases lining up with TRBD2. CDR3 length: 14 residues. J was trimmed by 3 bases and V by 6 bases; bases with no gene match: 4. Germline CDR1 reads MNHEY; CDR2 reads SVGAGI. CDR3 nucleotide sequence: TGTGCCAGCAGCCTACTAGCGGGAGACTACGAGCAGTACTTC. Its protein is CASSLLAGDYEQYF.

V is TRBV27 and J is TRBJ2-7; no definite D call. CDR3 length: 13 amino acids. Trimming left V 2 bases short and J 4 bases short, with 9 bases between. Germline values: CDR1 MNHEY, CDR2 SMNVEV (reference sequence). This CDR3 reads CASSLVAGYEQYF. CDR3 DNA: TGTGCCAGCAGTTTAGTTGCCGGGTACGAGCAGTACTTC.

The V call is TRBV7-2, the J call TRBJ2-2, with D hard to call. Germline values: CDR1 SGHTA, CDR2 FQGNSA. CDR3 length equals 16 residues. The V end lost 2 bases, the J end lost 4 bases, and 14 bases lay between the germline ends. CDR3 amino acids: CASSLQQSLITGELFF. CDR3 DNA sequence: TGTGCCAGCAGCTTACAACAGAGCTTAATCACCGGGGAGCTGTTTTTT.

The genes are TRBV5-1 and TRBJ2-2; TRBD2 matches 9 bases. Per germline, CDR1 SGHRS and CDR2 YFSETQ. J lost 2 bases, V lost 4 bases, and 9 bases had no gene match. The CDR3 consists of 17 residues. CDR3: CASSAGGLGPNTGELFF. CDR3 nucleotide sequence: TGCGCCAGCAGCGCGGGGGGGCTTGGGCCCAACACCGGGGAGCTGTTTTTT.